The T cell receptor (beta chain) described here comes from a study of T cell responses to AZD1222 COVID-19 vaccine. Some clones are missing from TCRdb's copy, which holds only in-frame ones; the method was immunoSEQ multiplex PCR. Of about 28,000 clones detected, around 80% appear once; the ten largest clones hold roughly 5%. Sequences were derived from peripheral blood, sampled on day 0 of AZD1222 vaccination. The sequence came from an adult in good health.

CDR3 DNA sequence: TGTGCCAGCAGCTTAGGGGGTTTTAACACTGAAGCTTTCTTT. Translating it yields CASSLGGFNTEAFF. The rearrangement links TRBV7-8 to TRBJ1-1; D not resolved. Germline V CDR1 and CDR2: SGHVS, FQNEAQ. The CDR3 has 14 amino acids. The germline V and J ends were trimmed by 1 base and 2 bases, with 8 bases remaining between them.